This T cell receptor (beta chain) emerged from a study of blood T cell repertoires in COVID-19. Overall study: Acute and convalescent COVID-19 samples came from the United States, Italy and Spain.

Participants came from some 23 US areas, aged roughly 18 to 95 years. Only in-frame clones appear in the TCRdb table, and some are missing; sequencing was by immunoSEQ multiplex PCR. The sample contains 150,000 to 200,000 clones, 70% to 85% of which appear only once. V was shortened by 6 bases and J by 2 bases, with 10 bases between the two germline ends. CDR1 MNHEY and CDR2 SVGAGI come from the germline V gene. This CDR3 contains 13 residues. Source material: PBMCs or T cells enriched from blood (not recorded which). The chain couples TRBV6-5 to TRBJ1-2; possibly TRBD1 for D (6 bases). The sequence was collected from a woman in her 50s who had recovered from COVID-19. The CDR3 DNA is TGTGCCAGCAGGGCCACAGGGAACTATGGCTACACCTTC. Translation: CASRATGNYGYTF.